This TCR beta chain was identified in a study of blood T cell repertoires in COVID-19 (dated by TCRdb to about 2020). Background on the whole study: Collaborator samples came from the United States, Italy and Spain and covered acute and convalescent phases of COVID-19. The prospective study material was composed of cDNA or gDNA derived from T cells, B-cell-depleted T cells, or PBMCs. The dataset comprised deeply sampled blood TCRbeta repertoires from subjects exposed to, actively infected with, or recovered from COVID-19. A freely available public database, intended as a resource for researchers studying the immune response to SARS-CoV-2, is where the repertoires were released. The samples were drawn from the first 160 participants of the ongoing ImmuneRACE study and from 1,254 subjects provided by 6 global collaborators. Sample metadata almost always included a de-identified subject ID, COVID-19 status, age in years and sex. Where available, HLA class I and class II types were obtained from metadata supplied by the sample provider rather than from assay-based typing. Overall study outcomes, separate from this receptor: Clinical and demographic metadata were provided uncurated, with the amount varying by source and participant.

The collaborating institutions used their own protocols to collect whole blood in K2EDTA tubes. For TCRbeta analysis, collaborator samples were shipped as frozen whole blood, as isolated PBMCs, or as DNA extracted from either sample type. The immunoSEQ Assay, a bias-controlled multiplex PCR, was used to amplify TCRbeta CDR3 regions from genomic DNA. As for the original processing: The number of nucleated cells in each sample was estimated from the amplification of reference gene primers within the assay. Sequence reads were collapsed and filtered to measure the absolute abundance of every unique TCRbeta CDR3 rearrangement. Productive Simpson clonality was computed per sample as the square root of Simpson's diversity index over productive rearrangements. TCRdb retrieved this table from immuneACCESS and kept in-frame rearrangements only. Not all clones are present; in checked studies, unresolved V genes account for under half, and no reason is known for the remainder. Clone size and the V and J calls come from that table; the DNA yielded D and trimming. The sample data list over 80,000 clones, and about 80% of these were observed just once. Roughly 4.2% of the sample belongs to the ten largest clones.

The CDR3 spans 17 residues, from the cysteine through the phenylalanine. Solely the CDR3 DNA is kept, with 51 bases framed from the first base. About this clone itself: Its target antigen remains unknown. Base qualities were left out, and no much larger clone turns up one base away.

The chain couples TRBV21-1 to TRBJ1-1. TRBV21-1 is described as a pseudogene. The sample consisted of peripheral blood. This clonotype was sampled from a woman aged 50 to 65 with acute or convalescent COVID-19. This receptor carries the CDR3 CASSKNSPGGGMPEAFF. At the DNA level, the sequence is TGTGCCAGCAGCAAAAATAGCCCCGGGGGAGGGATGCCTGAAGCTTTCTTT.